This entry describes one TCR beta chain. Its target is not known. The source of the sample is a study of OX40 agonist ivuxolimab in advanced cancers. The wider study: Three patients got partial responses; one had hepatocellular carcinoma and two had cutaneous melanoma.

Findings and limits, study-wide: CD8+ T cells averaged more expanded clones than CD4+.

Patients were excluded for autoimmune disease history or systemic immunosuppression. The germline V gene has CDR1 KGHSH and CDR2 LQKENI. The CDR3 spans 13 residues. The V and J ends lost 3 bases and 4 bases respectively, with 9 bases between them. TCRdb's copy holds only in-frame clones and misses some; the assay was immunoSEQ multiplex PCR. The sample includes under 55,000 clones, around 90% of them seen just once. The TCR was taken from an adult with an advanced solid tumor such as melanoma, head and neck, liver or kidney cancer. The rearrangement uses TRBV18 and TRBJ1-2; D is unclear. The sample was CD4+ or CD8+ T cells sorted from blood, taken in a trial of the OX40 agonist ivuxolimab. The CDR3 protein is CASSPDSTYGYTF. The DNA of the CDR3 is TGTGCCAGCTCACCTGATAGTACCTATGGCTACACCTTC.